These 30 T cell receptor beta chains were all obtained from the same sample, sequenced in a study of T cells after posttransplantation cyclophosphamide. Measured with immunoSEQ multiplex PCR; TCRdb has only the in-frame clones, and not every one. The record shows nearly 25,000 clones for this sample, with no singletons present. The sequenced sample was PBMCs. The source of these receptors is a woman aged 45-65 years in good health, CMV-negative, and a related stem cell transplant donor.

This clone was recorded many times. This rearrangement joins TRBV19 to TRBJ2-5, with D perhaps matching TRBD2 (5 bases). Trimming cost V 2 bases and J 1 base, with 5 bases left between them. The CDR3 contains 13 residues. CDR1 is LNHDA, CDR2 SQIVND, per germline (reference sequence). The CDR3 DNA is TGTGCCAGTAGTATACGGGGCCAAGAGACCCAGTACTTC. Encoded protein: CASSIRGQETQYF.

This clone was recorded at least ten times. The V and J genes are TRBV9 and TRBJ1-1; D not resolved. There are 15 residues in the CDR3. Germline CDR1 SGDLS, CDR2 YYNGEE. Trimming cost V 4 bases and J 5 bases, with 18 bases left between them. CDR3 loop: CASSPHLRENTEAFF. In DNA form, the CDR3 reads TGTGCCAGCAGCCCGCACCTTAGGGAGAATACTGAAGCTTTCTTT.

In its sample, this clone was seen many times. The genes are TRBV9 and TRBJ2-5; 7 positions match TRBD2. Germline CDR1 is SGDLS and CDR2 is YYNGEE. The CDR3 contains 14 residues. The J segment lost 5 bases and the V segment lost 0 bases, leaving 4 bases of the junction unmatched. CDR3 coding DNA: TGTGCCAGCAGCGTAGAGACTAGCTGGGAGACCCAGTACTTC. It yields the protein CASSVETSWETQYF.

In its sample, this clone was seen many times. The CDR3 sequence: CATSRDLSPSGGKETQYF. The CDR3 region has the DNA TGTGCCACCAGCAGAGATCTCAGTCCTAGCGGGGGGAAAGAGACCCAGTACTTC. V is TRBV15 and J is TRBJ2-5; 11 bases align to TRBD2. V dropped 0 bases and J dropped 3; count of bases not matched to a gene: 9. The CDR3 covers 18 residues. Per germline, CDR1 LNHNV and CDR2 YYDKDF (reference sequence).

In this sample, this clone turned up many times. The chain joins TRBV7-2 to TRBJ2-2, with unresolved D. The CDR3 runs 15 residues. Trimming shortened V by 5 bases and J by 7 bases, and 17 bases separated the two germline ends. Germline loops: CDR1 SGHTA, CDR2 FQGNSA. In DNA form, the CDR3 reads TGTGCCAGCAGCACCACCAACTCGGTTATCGGGGAGCTGTTTTTT. This codes for CASSTTNSVIGELFF.

This clone was recorded many times. V gene TRBV28 combines with J gene TRBJ1-2, with TRBD1 matching 7 bases. This CDR3 has 16 amino acids. Trimming at V came to 5 bases and at J to 6 bases, leaving 15 bases not matched to a gene. Germline V gene lookup returns CDR1 MDHEN and CDR2 SYDVKM. The CDR3 DNA reads TGTGCCAGCAGTGCAGGGGGTGATTGGCAAATTAATGGCTACACCTTC. Translation: CASSAGGDWQINGYTF.

This clone occurred many times. V is TRBV15 and J is TRBJ2-3; maybe TRBD2 (7 bases). Germline CDR1 reads LNHNV; CDR2 reads YYDKDF (reference sequence). The V end lost 0 bases, the J end lost 3 bases, and 10 bases lay between the germline ends. This CDR3 is 15 amino acids long. CDR3 in DNA: TGTGCCACCAGCAGAGAGGGGGGGGCAACAGATACGCAGTATTTT. It is translated as CATSREGGATDTQYF.

This clone has at least ten counts. This chain uses TRBV4-2 with TRBJ2-5; 10 bases are shared with TRBD2. This CDR3 is built from 20 residues. Trimming removed 0 bases from V and 2 bases from J; junction bases left unmatched: 15. Germline loops: CDR1 LGHNA, CDR2 YNFKEQ. CDR3 sequence (DNA): TGTGCCAGCAGCCAAGATGTCGAGGCTAGCGGGAGAGGGCGGCAAGAGACCCAGTACTTC. It codes for CASSQDVEASGRGRQETQYF.

This clone was detected many times. The CDR3 DNA reads TGTGCCAGCAGCCCCGACGGGAGGTCCTACTACGAGCAGTACTTC. Amino acid sequence: CASSPDGRSYYEQYF. The chain joins TRBV5-5 to TRBJ2-7; TRBD2 agrees at 7 bases. Trimming took 4 bases from V and 3 from J; bases not matched to a gene: 10. The CDR3 sequence is 15 residues long. The germline V gene encodes CDR1 SGHKS and CDR2 YYEKEE (reference sequence).

Many counts were recorded for this clone. CDR3 loop: CASSLGTGATEAFF. The DNA of the CDR3 is TGTGCCAGCAGCTTAGGAACAGGGGCCACTGAAGCTTTCTTT. The chain combines TRBV11-2 with TRBJ1-1, with TRBD1 matching 7 bases. J gave up 4 bases and V 1 base, and 3 bases lay outside the gene matches. The length of the CDR3 is 14 residues. Germline CDR1 is SGHAT and CDR2 is FQNNGV.

This clone occurred many times. V gene TRBV4-1 combines with J gene TRBJ1-5, with TRBD1 matching 10 bases. Germline CDR1 reads MGHRA; CDR2 reads YSYEKL. There are 17 residues in the CDR3. Unmatched junction bases numbered 12, after V lost 6 bases and J lost 4 bases. The CDR3 region has the DNA TGCGCCAGCAGTACCGGGACAGGGGCTAACGGGAATCAGCCCCAGCATTTT. Translated: CASSTGTGANGNQPQHF.

This clone was counted at least ten times. The chain is built from TRBV6-1 and TRBJ2-7; TRBD1 is a possible D gene (5 bases). CDR3 size: 16 residues. Per the germline V gene, CDR1 is MNHNS and CDR2 is SASEGT. Trimming removed 3 bases at V and 2 bases at J, with 17 bases between. The CDR3 bases are TGTGCCAGCAGTGATTGGTTTGCAGGGTTGCCCTACGAGCAGTACTTC. Translated, it gives CASSDWFAGLPYEQYF.

This clone was recorded a few times. V gene TRBV6-1 combines with J gene TRBJ1-1, with TRBD1 matching over 11 bases. CDR3 length equals 12 residues. Per the germline V gene, CDR1 is MNHNS and CDR2 is SASEGT. V shed 8 bases, J shed 5 bases, and the junction held 1 base outside the gene matches. The CDR3 sequence: CASGTGGTEAFF. Written as DNA, the CDR3 is TGTGCCAGCGGGACAGGGGGTACTGAAGCTTTCTTT.

This clone was observed at least ten times. This rearrangement joins TRBV5-1 to TRBJ1-6, with D hard to call. Trimming stripped 0 bases from V and 4 bases from J, with 5 bases between. The CDR3 has 14 residues. Germline CDR1 is SGHRS and CDR2 is YFSETQ. The CDR3 region is CASSLGGYNSPLHF. The CDR3 DNA reads as TGCGCCAGCAGCTTGGGCGGGTATAATTCACCCCTCCACTTT.

In this sample, this clone turned up many times. V gene TRBV9 combines with J gene TRBJ2-3; D is uncertain. The CDR3 spans 15 residues. Germline CDR1 is SGDLS and CDR2 is YYNGEE. The V end was cut by 1 base, the J end by 2 bases, with 11 bases between. The CDR3 DNA reads as TGTGCCAGCAGCGTATCCCCAGTAATCACAGATACGCAGTATTTT. Amino acids: CASSVSPVITDTQYF.

In this sample, this clone turned up many times. The rearrangement links TRBV30 to TRBJ2-1; 10 bases are a match to TRBD2. This CDR3 comprises 13 residues. Germline assignment: CDR1 GTSNPN and CDR2 SVGIG (reference sequence). Trimming cost V 5 bases and J 9 bases; bases outside gene matches: 7. Here the CDR3 reads CAWDSGRAVEQFF. CDR3 DNA sequence: TGTGCCTGGGACAGCGGGAGGGCCGTTGAGCAGTTCTTC.

This clone was picked up many times. This rearrangement joins TRBV27 to TRBJ1-1, with 7 bases that match TRBD1. Losses at the gene ends were 0 bases for V and 1 base for J; bases not matched to a gene: 11. There are 18 residues in the CDR3. CDR1 is MNHEY, CDR2 SMNVEV, per germline (reference sequence). CDR3 nucleotides: TGTGCCAGCAGTTTATCAATAGACAGGGTTATACAGAACACTGAAGCTTTCTTT. Translating gives CASSLSIDRVIQNTEAFF.

This clone has ten or more counts. This rearrangement joins TRBV7-2 to TRBJ1-1; no clear D gene. Germline lookup yields CDR1 SGHTA and CDR2 FQGNSA. The CDR3 contains 14 residues. Trimming removed 1 base from V and 6 bases from J, with 12 bases in between. CDR3 sequence: CASSLVGWSSEAFF. CDR3 bases: TGTGCCAGCAGCTTAGTCGGGTGGTCGTCTGAAGCTTTCTTT.

The sample holds many counts of this clone. The V gene is TRBV19, the J gene TRBJ1-2; possible D gene TRBD1, 5 bases. The germline V gene encodes CDR1 LNHDA and CDR2 SQIVND (reference sequence). V gave up 6 bases and J gave up 7 bases, with 12 bases separating them. There are 12 residues in the CDR3. CDR3 sequence (DNA): TGTGCCAGTAGGGAAGGGGCAAGTGGCTACACCTTC. Translating it yields CASREGASGYTF.

This clone was counted at least ten times. The rearrangement links TRBV7-9 to TRBJ2-1; TRBD2 matches at 7 bases. V shed 5 bases, J shed 2 bases, and the junction held 12 bases outside the gene matches. The length of the CDR3 is 17 residues. The germline gives CDR1 SEHNR, CDR2 FQNEAQ (reference sequence). The CDR3 DNA reads TGTGCCAGCAGCCCTCCGGTAGGGAGGGCAGCCTACAATGAGCAGTTCTTC. Protein product: CASSPPVGRAAYNEQFF.

This clone has a count of ten or more. V and J are TRBV6-6 and TRBJ2-1, with 10 positions matching TRBD2. This CDR3 region has 15 residues. Germline trimming cut 6 bases from V and 4 bases from J; bases unmatched to any gene: 6. Germline CDR1 is MNHNY and CDR2 is SVGAGI (reference sequence). The CDR3 here is CASSDTSGVYNEQFF. CDR3 DNA sequence: TGTGCCAGCAGCGATACTAGCGGGGTTTACAATGAGCAGTTCTTC.

This clone was detected many times. This chain joins TRBV27 and TRBJ2-6, with TRBD1 matching over 7 bases. This CDR3 has 16 amino acids. Germline CDR1 is MNHEY and CDR2 is SMNVEV (reference sequence). V was pared by 6 bases and J by 3 bases, with 8 bases of the junction left unmatched. The CDR3 sequence is CASRLIQGVGANVLTF. Written as DNA, the CDR3 is TGTGCCAGCAGGTTAATCCAGGGGGTTGGGGCCAACGTCCTGACTTTC.

This clone has ten or more counts. V and J are TRBV11-2 and TRBJ1-2; TRBD1 is a possible D gene (6 bases). Germline CDR1 is SGHAT and CDR2 is FQNNGV. The CDR3 runs to 13 residues. V lost 5 bases to trimming and J lost 4 bases, with 11 bases between them. The CDR3 DNA is TGTGCCAGCAGCCCCACAGGGCCCTATGGCTACACCTTC. The encoded protein is CASSPTGPYGYTF.

This clone was observed many times. The J gene is TRBJ2-5, the V gene TRBV7-8; TRBD2 matches 8 bases. Germline trimming cut 5 bases from V and 5 bases from J; bases unmatched to any gene: 13. Germline V gene data show CDR1 as SGHVS and CDR2 as FQNEAQ. The CDR3 totals 16 residues. CDR3 sequence reads: CASSLGAGVKRETQYF. CDR3 bases: TGTGCCAGCAGCCTGGGAGCGGGAGTTAAGAGGGAGACCCAGTACTTC.

The sample holds many counts of this clone. The rearrangement links TRBV30 to TRBJ2-1; D ambiguous. V was pared by 0 bases and J by 13 bases, with 13 bases between. This CDR3 has 12 amino acids. The germline gives CDR1 GTSNPN, CDR2 SVGIG (reference sequence). The CDR3 DNA sequence: TGTGCCTGGAGTGTACTCGGCCTAGGACAGTTCTTC. Its translation: CAWSVLGLGQFF.

In this sample, this clone turned up many times. This rearrangement joins TRBV4-1 to TRBJ2-3, with 8 positions matching TRBD1. The CDR3 loop spans 14 amino acids. From germline, CDR1 is MGHRA and CDR2 YSYEKL. The junction had 5 bases not matched to a gene; V was cut back by 8 bases and J by 1 base. The CDR3 DNA reads as TGCGCCAGCCGACAACAGGGGGGCACAGATACGCAGTATTTT. This sequence encodes CASRQQGGTDTQYF.

The table lists this clone with many counts. The chain recombines TRBV5-6 with TRBJ1-6; no clear D gene. V lost 0 bases and J 7 bases, leaving 14 bases between the germline ends. Germline V gene data show CDR1 as SGHDT and CDR2 as YYEEEE. This CDR3 is built from 16 residues. CDR3 in DNA: TGTGCCAGCAGCTTGGGCATCTGGGCCAGGAATTCACCCCTCCACTTT. Its protein is CASSLGIWARNSPLHF.

In this sample, this clone turned up many times. This sequence joins TRBV4-1 and TRBJ1-1, with D possibly being TRBD1 (6 bases). CDR1 is MGHRA, CDR2 YSYEKL, per germline. The V gene lost 2 bases and the J gene lost 3 bases, with 13 bases spanning the gap. This CDR3 has 15 residues. CDR3 DNA: TGCGCCAGCAGCCAATTTACAGGGAGCGACACTGAAGCTTTCTTT. This encodes CASSQFTGSDTEAFF.

This clone has a count of ten or more. This chain uses TRBV28 with TRBJ2-2; TRBD2 agrees at 7 bases. With 4 bases clipped from V and 3 bases from J, the junction kept 2 bases outside the gene matches. Germline V CDR1 and CDR2: MDHEN, SYDVKM. The CDR3 is 14 amino acids. The CDR3 DNA follows: TGTGCCAGCAGTTGGGGAGGGTACACCGGGGAGCTGTTTTTT. As protein: CASSWGGYTGELFF.

This clone occurred many times. J is TRBJ2-7 and V is TRBV7-9; a possible D gene is TRBD1 (6 bases). Germline assignment: CDR1 SEHNR and CDR2 FQNEAQ (reference sequence). The germline V and J ends were trimmed by 5 bases and 3 bases, with 14 bases remaining between them. This CDR3 has 14 amino acids. CDR3 residues: CASSTRDTLYEQYF. In DNA form, the CDR3 reads TGTGCCAGCAGCACCAGGGACACACTCTACGAGCAGTACTTC.